One TCR beta chain is described in this entry. Its antigen remains unknown. This sample is part of a study of identical twins. Study-wide findings and caveats: In cord blood, abundant beta clonotypes had fewer insertions; memory showed no trend.

Healthy Caucasian individuals made up all the donors. TCRdb processed the 5' RACE reads anew with MiXCR; each CDR3 protein has one entry. The table records about 1.7 million distinct CDR3 sequences, around 29% of them present only once. Looked up from germline, CDR1 is MNHNY and CDR2 is SVGAGI (reference sequence). This CDR3 is built from 15 residues. Germline trimming cut 6 bases from V and 2 bases from J; bases unmatched to any gene: 6. The sequenced sample consisted of cord blood. The V and J genes are TRBV6-6 and TRBJ1-5, with TRBD1 matching 8 bases. This receptor was taken from a newborn girl in good health. CDR3 bases: TGTGCCAGCAGACAAACGGACAGGGGCAATCAGCCCCAGCATTTT. It is translated as CASRQTDRGNQPQHF.